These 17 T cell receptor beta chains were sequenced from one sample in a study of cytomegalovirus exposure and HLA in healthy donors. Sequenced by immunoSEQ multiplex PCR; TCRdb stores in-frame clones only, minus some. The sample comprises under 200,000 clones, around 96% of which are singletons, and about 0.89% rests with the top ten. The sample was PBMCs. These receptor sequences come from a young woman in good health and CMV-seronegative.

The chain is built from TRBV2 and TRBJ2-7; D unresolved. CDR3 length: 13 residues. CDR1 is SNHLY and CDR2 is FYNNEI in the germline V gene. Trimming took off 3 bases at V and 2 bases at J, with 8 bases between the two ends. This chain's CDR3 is CASSDAVTYEQYF. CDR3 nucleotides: TGTGCCAGCAGTGATGCAGTTACCTACGAGCAGTACTTC.

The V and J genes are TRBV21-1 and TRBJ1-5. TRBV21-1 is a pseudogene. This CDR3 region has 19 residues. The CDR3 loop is CASSKAEGGRFLSNQPQHF. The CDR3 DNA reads TGTGCCAGCAGCAAAGCGGAGGGGGGGCGATTTCTAAGCAATCAGCCCCAGCATTTT.

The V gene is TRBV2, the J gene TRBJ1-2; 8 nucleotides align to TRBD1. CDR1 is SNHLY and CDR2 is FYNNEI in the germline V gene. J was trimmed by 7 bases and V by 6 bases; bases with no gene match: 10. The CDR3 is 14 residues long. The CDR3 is CASSIGQGQGGYTF. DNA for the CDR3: TGTGCCAGCAGCATAGGACAGGGCCAGGGTGGCTACACCTTC.

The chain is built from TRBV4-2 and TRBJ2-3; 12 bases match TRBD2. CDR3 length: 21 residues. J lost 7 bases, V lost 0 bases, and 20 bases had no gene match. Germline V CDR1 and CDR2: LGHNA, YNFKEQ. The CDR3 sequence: CASSQETYGLAGINARNTQYF. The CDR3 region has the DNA TGTGCCAGCAGCCAAGAAACCTATGGACTAGCGGGGATCAACGCCCGGAATACGCAGTATTTT.

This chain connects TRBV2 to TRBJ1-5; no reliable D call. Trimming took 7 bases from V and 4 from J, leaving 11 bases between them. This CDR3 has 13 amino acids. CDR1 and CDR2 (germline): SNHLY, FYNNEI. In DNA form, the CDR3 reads TGTGCCAGCACCACGGAGGCGAATCAGCCCCAGCATTTT. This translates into CASTTEANQPQHF.

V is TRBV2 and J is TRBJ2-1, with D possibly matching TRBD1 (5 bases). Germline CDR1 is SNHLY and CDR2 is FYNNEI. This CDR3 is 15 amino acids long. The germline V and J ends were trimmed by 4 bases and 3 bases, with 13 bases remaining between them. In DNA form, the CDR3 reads TGTGCCAGCAGTGTTCAGGGTCTCAACTACAATGAGCAGTTCTTC. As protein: CASSVQGLNYNEQFF.

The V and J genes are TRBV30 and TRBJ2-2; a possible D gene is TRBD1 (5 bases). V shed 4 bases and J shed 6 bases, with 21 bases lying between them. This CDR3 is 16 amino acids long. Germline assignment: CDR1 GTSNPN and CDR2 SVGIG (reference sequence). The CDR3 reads CAWTPKGSWGAGELFF. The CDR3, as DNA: TGTGCCTGGACCCCTAAGGGGTCATGGGGCGCCGGGGAGCTGTTTTTT. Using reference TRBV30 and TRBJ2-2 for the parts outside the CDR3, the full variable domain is SQTIHQWPATLVQPVGSPLSLECTVEGTSNPNLYWYRQAAGRGLQLLFYSVGIGQISSEVPQNLSASRPQDRQFILSSKKLLLSDSGFYLCAWTPKGSWGAGELFFGEGSRLTVL.

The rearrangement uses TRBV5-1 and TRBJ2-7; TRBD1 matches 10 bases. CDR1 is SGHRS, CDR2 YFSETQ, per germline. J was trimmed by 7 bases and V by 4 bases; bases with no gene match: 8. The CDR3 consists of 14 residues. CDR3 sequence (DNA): TGCGCCAGCAGCAACCCCGGGACAGGGGATGAGCAGTACTTC. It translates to CASSNPGTGDEQYF.

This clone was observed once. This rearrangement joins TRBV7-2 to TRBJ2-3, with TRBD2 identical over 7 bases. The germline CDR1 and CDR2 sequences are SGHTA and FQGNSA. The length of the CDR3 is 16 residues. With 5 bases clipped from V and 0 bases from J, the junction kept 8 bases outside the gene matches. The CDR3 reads CASSPFPRGSTDTQYF. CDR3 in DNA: TGTGCCAGCAGCCCTTTCCCGCGGGGGAGCACAGATACGCAGTATTTT.

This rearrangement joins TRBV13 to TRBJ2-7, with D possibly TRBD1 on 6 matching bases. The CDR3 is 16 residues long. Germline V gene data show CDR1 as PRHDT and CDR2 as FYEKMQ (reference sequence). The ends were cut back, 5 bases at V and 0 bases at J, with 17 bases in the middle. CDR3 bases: TGTGCCAGCAGCCGACGAGACAGGTTGAGCTCCTACGAGCAGTACTTC. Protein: CASSRRDRLSSYEQYF.

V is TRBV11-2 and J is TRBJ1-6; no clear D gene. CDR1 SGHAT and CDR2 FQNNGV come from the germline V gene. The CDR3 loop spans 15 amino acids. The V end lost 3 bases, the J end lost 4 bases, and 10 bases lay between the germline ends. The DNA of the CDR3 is TGTGCCAGCAGCTTCAATGGCGGATATAATTCACCCCTCCACTTT. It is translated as CASSFNGGYNSPLHF.

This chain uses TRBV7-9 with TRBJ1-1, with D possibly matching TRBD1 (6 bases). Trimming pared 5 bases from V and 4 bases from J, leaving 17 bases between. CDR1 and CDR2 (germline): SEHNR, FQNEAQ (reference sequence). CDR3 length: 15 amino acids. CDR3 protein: CASSAVRRGSTEAFF. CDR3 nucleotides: TGTGCCAGCAGCGCAGTCAGAAGGGGGTCCACTGAAGCTTTCTTT.

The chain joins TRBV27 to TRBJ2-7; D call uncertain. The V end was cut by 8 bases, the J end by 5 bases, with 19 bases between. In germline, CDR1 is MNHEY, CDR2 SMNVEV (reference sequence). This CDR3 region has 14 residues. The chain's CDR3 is CASYSLAKSHEQYF. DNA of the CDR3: TGTGCCAGCTATTCATTGGCCAAATCCCACGAGCAGTACTTC.

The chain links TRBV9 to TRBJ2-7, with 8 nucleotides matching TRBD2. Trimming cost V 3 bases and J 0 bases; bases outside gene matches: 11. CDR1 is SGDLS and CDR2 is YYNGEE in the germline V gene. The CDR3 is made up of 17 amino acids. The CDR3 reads CASSAGGGRAASYEQYF. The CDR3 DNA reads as TGTGCCAGCAGCGCGGGGGGGGGCAGGGCGGCCTCCTACGAGCAGTACTTC.

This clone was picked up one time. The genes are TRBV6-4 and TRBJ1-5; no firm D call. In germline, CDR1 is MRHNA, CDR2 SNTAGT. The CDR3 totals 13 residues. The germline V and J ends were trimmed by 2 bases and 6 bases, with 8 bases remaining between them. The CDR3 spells CASSDQAGQPQHF. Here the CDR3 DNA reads TGTGCCAGCAGTGACCAGGCGGGTCAGCCCCAGCATTTT.

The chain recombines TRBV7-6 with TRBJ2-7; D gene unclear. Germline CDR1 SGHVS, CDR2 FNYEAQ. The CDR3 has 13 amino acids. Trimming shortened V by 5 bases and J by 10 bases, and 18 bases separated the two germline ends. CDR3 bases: TGTGCCAGCAGCATGGCCACGTCCCCTGTTCAGTACTTC. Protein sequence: CASSMATSPVQYF.

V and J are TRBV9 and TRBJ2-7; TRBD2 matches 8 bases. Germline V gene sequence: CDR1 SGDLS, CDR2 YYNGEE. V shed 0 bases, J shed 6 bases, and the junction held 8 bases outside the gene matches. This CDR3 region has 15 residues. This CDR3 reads CASSVGSGGSGEQYF. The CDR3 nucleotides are TGTGCCAGCAGCGTAGGGAGCGGGGGTTCGGGCGAGCAGTACTTC.